The 31 T cell receptor beta chains below were found in one sample sequenced in a study of breast tumors, draining lymph nodes, adjacent tissues. MiXCR, run by TCRdb on the multiplex PCR reads, gives a single entry per CDR3 protein. This sample has 140,000 or so distinct CDR3 sequences, with over 25% found just once. Axillary draining lymph nodes of breast cancer patients supplied the node samples. The material sequenced was axillary lymph node tissue. These receptors originate from a female donor with breast cancer. Some clones in this sample may be carry-over from other donors' samples.

With regard to this clonotype: A much larger clone differs by one base, so this may be a read error. As the CDR3 is not closed by the conserved phenylalanine or tryptophan, this likely results from a read error. The chain couples TRBV7-2 to TRBJ2-5, with 9 bases matching TRBD2. This CDR3 is built from 14 residues. Germline V gene lookup returns CDR1 SGHTA and CDR2 FQGNSA. Trimming cost V 5 bases and J 6 bases; bases outside gene matches: 7. CDR3 sequence reads: CASSLSGGGKTQYL. For the CDR3, the DNA is TGTGCCAGCAGCCTTAGCGGGGGCGGGAAGACCCAGTACCTC.

This clonotype was picked up a small number of times. The chain carries TRBV16 and TRBJ2-1, with 10 bases lining up with TRBD2. Per the germline V gene, CDR1 is KGHSY and CDR2 is FQNENV. The trim removed 2 bases at V and 0 bases at J, leaving 16 bases unmatched. This CDR3 is built from 21 residues. CDR3 nucleotides: TGTGCCAGCAGCCAACTAAGGGGGGTAGCGGGGGGAAGGAGCTCCTACAATGAGCAGTTCTTC. Residues: CASSQLRGVAGGRSSYNEQFF.

In regard to this clonotype: At one end, the junction sequence differs from germline, possibly due to a read error. The chain has TRBV2 and TRBJ1-4; 8 bases align to TRBD1. Germline CDR1 is SNHLY and CDR2 is FYNNEI. This CDR3 comprises 16 residues. The CDR3 DNA reads as TGCGCCAGCAGTGCTGGGGACAGGCGGGCTAATGAAAAACCGTTTTTT. Translated, it gives CASSAGDRRANEKPFF.

The chain carries TRBV5-1 and TRBJ2-4; TRBD1 matches 11 bases. Germline loops: CDR1 SGHRS, CDR2 YFSETQ. The J segment lost 6 bases and the V segment lost 0 bases, leaving 5 bases of the junction unmatched. The CDR3 covers 16 residues. CDR3 in amino acids: CASSLGDRGSGNIQYF. The DNA of the CDR3 is TGCGCCAGCAGCTTGGGGGACAGGGGGTCTGGAAACATTCAGTACTTC.

This clonotype occurred a few times. This chain connects TRBV27 to TRBJ1-4, with no clear D. In germline, CDR1 is MNHEY, CDR2 SMNVEV (reference sequence). Trimming removed 4 bases from V and 0 bases from J, with 9 bases in between. The CDR3 runs 15 residues. CDR3 protein: CASSSLDSTNEKLFF. The CDR3 DNA reads as TGTGCCAGCAGTTCACTAGATTCAACTAATGAAAAACTGTTTTTT.

This clonotype was detected ten times or more. The DNA for the CDR3 is TGTGCCAGCTCACCGGCGGTCCCTAATTCACCCCTCCACTTT. Its translation is CASSPAVPNSPLHF. V is TRBV18 and J is TRBJ1-6, with D uncertain. The CDR3 has 14 residues. Trimming pared 3 bases from V and 6 bases from J, leaving 9 bases between. The germline V gene encodes CDR1 KGHSH and CDR2 LQKENI.

This clonotype was counted ten times or more. This sequence joins TRBV6-2 or TRBV6-3 and TRBJ2-3, with 12 positions matching TRBD1. The germline V gene encodes CDR1 MNHEY and CDR2 SVGEGT. The CDR3 length is 17 residues. Unmatched junction bases numbered 8, after V lost 1 base and J lost 6 bases. The CDR3 region has the DNA TGTGCCAGCAGTTACTTAAGGGACAGGGGGCTGGAGGATACGCAGTATTTT. Translation gives CASSYLRDRGLEDTQYF.

This clonotype showed up many times. The V call is TRBV6-5, the J call TRBJ2-2, with TRBD1 matching over 10 bases. Germline CDR1 reads MNHEY; CDR2 reads SVGAGI. CDR3 length: 15 amino acids. Trimming at V came to 6 bases and at J to 6 bases, leaving 7 bases not matched to a gene. CDR3 sequence (DNA): TGTGCCAGCAGAGTGACAGGGGGCCTCTCCGGGGAGCTGTTTTTT. Residues: CASRVTGGLSGELFF.

This clonotype was seen at least ten times. This chain joins TRBV27 and TRBJ2-7; 7 nucleotides agree with TRBD1. V was clipped by 5 bases and J by 2 bases; unmatched bases: 9. Germline CDR1 reads MNHEY; CDR2 reads SMNVEV (reference sequence). The CDR3 has 15 amino acids. This chain's CDR3 is CASSLTGLPTYEQYF. The CDR3, as DNA: TGTGCCAGCAGTCTGACAGGGCTACCCACCTACGAGCAGTACTTC.

This clonotype has a count of ten or more. V and J are TRBV11-1 and TRBJ2-7, with D tentatively TRBD2 (6 bases). Trimming removed 3 bases at V and 1 base at J, with 7 bases between. The CDR3 contains 13 residues. Germline V lookup: CDR1 SGHAT, CDR2 FQDESV (reference sequence). The CDR3 region is CASSFGGSYEQYF. The CDR3 nucleotides read TGTGCCAGCAGCTTTGGGGGGTCCTACGAGCAGTACTTC.

This clonotype was recorded at least ten times. The gene calls are TRBV6-5 and TRBJ2-7; D remains ambiguous. This CDR3 spans 15 amino acids. The germline V gene has CDR1 MNHEY and CDR2 SVGAGI. The V gene lost 0 bases and the J gene lost 4 bases, with 13 bases spanning the gap. Here the CDR3 reads CASSYSQGSGYEQYF. The CDR3 DNA sequence: TGTGCCAGCAGTTACTCGCAAGGTTCTGGTTACGAGCAGTACTTC.

This clonotype appeared many times. V gene TRBV9 combines with J gene TRBJ1-3; D gene uncertain. The CDR3 has 15 residues. Germline values: CDR1 SGDLS, CDR2 YYNGEE. V lost 4 bases and J 0 bases, leaving 11 bases between the germline ends. The CDR3 nucleotides are TGTGCCAGCAGCCAAAACGGCCACTCTGGAAACACCATATATTTT. As protein: CASSQNGHSGNTIYF.

This clonotype was seen at least ten times. J is TRBJ2-1 and V is TRBV24-1; D perhaps matches TRBD1 (6 bases). CDR1 and CDR2 (germline): KGHDR, SFDVKD. CDR3 size: 16 residues. Trimming stripped 3 bases from V and 3 bases from J, with 14 bases between. The CDR3 DNA follows: TGTGCCACCAGTGATCCGACAGGTTCAGGCTACAATGAGCAGTTCTTC. It translates to CATSDPTGSGYNEQFF.

Ten or more counts support this clonotype. The V gene is TRBV5-1, the J gene TRBJ1-1; D may be TRBD1 (5 bases). The CDR3 length is 13 residues. V was pared by 0 bases and J by 4 bases, with 7 bases between. Germline V lookup: CDR1 SGHRS, CDR2 YFSETQ. CDR3 amino acids: CASSLAGITEAFF. CDR3 nucleotide sequence: TGCGCCAGCAGCTTGGCAGGGATCACTGAAGCTTTCTTT.

CDR3 nucleotide sequence: TGTGCCAGCAGCATGCGGGGGGGCTACGAGCAGTACTTC. It specifies CASSMRGGYEQYF. The V call is TRBV7-2, the J call TRBJ2-7; 9 bases map to TRBD2. Germline trimming cut 5 bases from V and 3 bases from J; bases unmatched to any gene: 2. Germline CDR1 reads SGHTA; CDR2 reads FQGNSA. This CDR3 is 13 amino acids long.

To note about this clonotype: Since a much larger clone is just one base distant, this may be a read error. The rearrangement joins TRBV7-9 to TRBJ1-2, with 10 positions matching TRBD1. The germline CDR1 and CDR2 sequences are SEHNR and FQNEAQ (reference sequence). The CDR3 loop spans 15 amino acids. In DNA, the CDR3 is TGTGCCAGCAGCTCCGGGACAGGGGCCTCGCAAGACTACCCCTTC. Translated, it gives CASSSGTGASQDYPF.

This clonotype was recorded many times. The chain carries TRBV11-2 and TRBJ2-7; 7 nucleotides match TRBD2. V shed 5 bases, J shed 4 bases, and the junction held 17 bases outside the gene matches. CDR1 and CDR2 (germline): SGHAT, FQNNGV. The CDR3 contains 17 residues. CDR3 nucleotide sequence: TGTGCCAGCAGCCCAGGGCGCTGGGAGGGGAGTGGGTACGAGCAGTACTTC. Its translation is CASSPGRWEGSGYEQYF. Using reference TRBV11-2 and TRBJ2-7 for the parts outside the CDR3, the full variable domain is EAGVAQSPRYKIIEKRQSVAFWCNPISGHATLYWYQQILGQGPKLLIQFQNNGVVDDSQLPKDRFSAERLKGVDSTLKIQPAKLEDSAVYLCASSPGRWEGSGYEQYFGPGTRLTVT.

In this sample, this clonotype turned up many times. The V call is TRBV20-1, the J call TRBJ2-5; the match to TRBD2 covers 7 bases. Germline assignment: CDR1 DFQATT and CDR2 SNEGSKA (reference sequence). V dropped 4 bases and J dropped 1; count of bases not matched to a gene: 3. The CDR3 runs to 13 residues. The CDR3 protein is CSAKGGGQETQYF. The CDR3 nucleotides are TGCAGTGCTAAGGGCGGGGGCCAAGAGACCCAGTACTTC.

This clonotype came up many times. This rearrangement joins TRBV11-1 to TRBJ1-4, with a weak D call TRBD1 (5 bases). V gave up 1 base and J gave up 0 bases, with 6 bases separating them. Looked up from germline, CDR1 is SGHAT and CDR2 is FQDESV (reference sequence). This CDR3 is built from 15 residues. The CDR3 sequence: CASSLGQTTNEKLFF. The CDR3 nucleotides read TGTGCCAGCAGCTTAGGACAGACAACTAATGAAAAACTGTTTTTT.

The V and J genes are TRBV7-6 and TRBJ2-3, with D unclear. Germline CDR1 reads SGHVS; CDR2 reads FNYEAQ. The CDR3 has 11 residues. DNA for the CDR3: TGTGCAGCCCTCGATTCAGATACGCAGTATTTT. This gives the protein CAALDSDTQYF.

CDR3 nucleotide sequence: TGTGCCAGCAGTTACTCGCCAGGGGAAAATTCACCCCTCCACTTT. It is translated as CASSYSPGENSPLHF. The rearrangement uses TRBV6-6 and TRBJ1-6, with TRBD1 as a possible D gene (6 bases). V gave up 0 bases and J gave up 7 bases, with 10 bases separating them. Germline V gene data show CDR1 as MNHNY and CDR2 as SVGAGI (reference sequence). The CDR3 is 15 amino acids.

This clonotype was observed at least ten times. The chain carries TRBV6-6 and TRBJ1-2; maybe TRBD1 (5 bases). V was pared by 8 bases and J by 5 bases, with 9 bases between. This CDR3 spans 11 amino acids. Germline CDR1 reads MNHNY; CDR2 reads SVGAGI (reference sequence). The CDR3 region is CASFGGYGYTF. The CDR3, as DNA: TGTGCCAGCTTCGGGGGGTATGGCTACACCTTC.

Worth noting for this clonotype: The conserved closing phenylalanine or tryptophan is absent in this CDR3, likely reflecting a read error. The DNA is omitted, as the CDR3 cannot be located on it reliably, and the CDR3 follows TCRdb's listing. This CDR3 is CATSEAGLKRPST. The rearrangement uses TRBV24-1 and TRBJ2-5; the table assigns TRBD1, which was not confirmed against the DNA. The germline gives CDR1 KGHDR, CDR2 SFDVKD. The CDR3 length equals 13 residues, ends included.

This clonotype was seen at least ten times. In DNA form, the CDR3 reads TGTGCCAGCAGTCTTCAAGACTTCCAGGGAGAGACCCAGTACTTC. Its translation: CASSLQDFQGETQYF. This chain links TRBV28 with TRBJ2-5; possible D gene TRBD1, 5 bases. Between the trimmed V and J ends, which lost 5 bases and 4 bases, there was a span of 17 bases. Germline CDR1 MDHEN, CDR2 SYDVKM. This CDR3 has 15 residues.

This clonotype was observed a few times. V is TRBV6-1 and J is TRBJ1-4; D might be TRBD1 (5 bases). V gave up 7 bases and J gave up 10 bases, with 31 bases separating them. This CDR3 is 18 amino acids long. Germline V gives CDR1 MNHNS, CDR2 SASEGT. CDR3 sequence (DNA): TGTGCCAGCACTCCCGAGGGGCAGGGTCTAGGGTTTACGGGAAAACTGTTTTTT. Its protein product is CASTPEGQGLGFTGKLFF.

This chain uses TRBV15 with TRBJ2-1; D uncertain. The V gene's germline CDR1 is LNHNV and CDR2 YYDKDF (reference sequence). This CDR3 region has 13 residues. V lost 6 bases and J 6 bases, leaving 12 bases between the germline ends. The CDR3 protein is CATSDWAGNEQFF. The CDR3 DNA reads TGTGCCACCAGTGATTGGGCCGGCAATGAGCAGTTCTTC.

This chain connects TRBV9 to TRBJ1-5; D possibly corresponds to TRBD1 (5 bases). Between the trimmed V and J ends, which lost 4 bases and 4 bases, there was a span of 21 bases. Germline V gene data show CDR1 as SGDLS and CDR2 as YYNGEE. This CDR3 comprises 17 residues. Here the CDR3 reads CASSKDDGGRKNQPQHF. The CDR3, as DNA: TGTGCCAGCAGCAAGGATGATGGGGGACGGAAAAATCAGCCCCAGCATTTT.

The CDR3 region is CASSYRDRGPEQYF. The CDR3 DNA is TGTGCCAGCAGTTACCGGGACAGGGGTCCCGAGCAGTACTTC. The rearrangement links TRBV12-3 or TRBV12-4 to TRBJ2-7; TRBD1 aligns across 10 bases. This CDR3 is built from 14 residues. V trimming: 4 bases; J trimming: 6 bases; junction bases outside the gene matches: 6.

At least ten counts were recorded for this clonotype. V usage is TRBV20-1 and J usage is TRBJ2-3, with TRBD1 identical over 9 bases. V shed 6 bases and J 3 bases; nucleotides not matched to a gene: 10. The CDR3 extends over 15 amino acids. Germline values: CDR1 DFQATT, CDR2 SNEGSKA (reference sequence). The CDR3 reads CSAVTGGRWTDTQYF. The DNA for the CDR3 is TGCAGTGCCGTAACAGGGGGCAGGTGGACAGATACGCAGTATTTT.

As regards this clonotype: The junction departs from the called germline gene at one end, perhaps through a read error. The chain is built from TRBV6-5 and TRBJ2-7; possibly TRBD2 for D (5 bases). Germline V gives CDR1 MNHEY, CDR2 SVGAGI. The CDR3 is 17 amino acids. The CDR3: CASSHSRVPGSSYERYF. CDR3 in DNA: TGTGCCAGCAGTCACTCGAGGGTACCAGGCAGCTCCTACGAGCGGTACTTC.

This clonotype was recorded at least ten times. The chain is built from TRBV6-6 and TRBJ1-5; D gene ambiguous. The V end lost 6 bases, the J end lost 0 bases, and 9 bases lay between the germline ends. This CDR3 comprises 14 residues. Germline lookup yields CDR1 MNHNY and CDR2 SVGAGI (reference sequence). The CDR3 DNA reads as TGTGCCAGCAGCCCCCGCTATAGCAATCAGCCCCAGCATTTT. It is translated as CASSPRYSNQPQHF.